The 10 T cell receptor beta chains reported below all come from one sample, sequenced in a study of post-analysis software for immune sequencing data. The library was made from cDNA and included unique molecular identifiers. TCRdb fed the PCR reads into MiXCR, producing one record per CDR3 protein. The sample has approximately 260,000 distinct CDR3 sequences, 36% seen once. Overall study findings and caveats: Patients used about 5 TRBV segments, including TRBV5-6, TRBV5-1 and TRBV20-1, more often than controls.

For these receptors, no antigen is known. Specimen: blood. These receptors originate from a girl aged 10-17 years with multiple sclerosis.

The chain combines TRBV10-3 with TRBJ2-7; maybe TRBD2 (5 bases). The CDR3 extends over 14 amino acids. Per germline, CDR1 ENHRY and CDR2 SYGVKD. With 8 bases removed from V and 0 bases from J, the gap between germline ends came to 14 bases. This CDR3 reads CAIAGPGNSYEQYF. As DNA, the CDR3 is TGTGCCATCGCGGGCCCCGGGAACTCCTACGAGCAGTACTTC.

This clonotype turned up a few times. This chain joins TRBV7-8 and TRBJ2-1; the D is unclear. Germline CDR1 is SGHVS and CDR2 is FQNEAQ. CDR3 length: 11 residues. V lost 3 bases, J lost 10 bases, and 7 bases lay in between. The CDR3 DNA sequence: TGTGCCAGCAGCTTTGGCGACGAGCAGTTCTTC. Its protein is CASSFGDEQFF.

This clonotype has a count of ten or more. J is TRBJ2-7 and V is TRBV6-1; 7 bases map to TRBD2. The CDR3 has 14 amino acids. Germline trimming cut 7 bases from V and 2 bases from J; bases unmatched to any gene: 8. Germline assignment: CDR1 MNHNS and CDR2 SASEGT. CDR3 sequence (DNA): TGTGCCAGCACTGCGGCTAGCGGAGCCTACGAGCAGTACTTC. It yields the protein CASTAASGAYEQYF.

This clonotype was picked up a small number of times. The V and J genes are TRBV30 and TRBJ1-2; no firm D call. Germline lookup yields CDR1 GTSNPN and CDR2 SVGIG (reference sequence). The CDR3 runs 11 residues. The V end was cut by 1 base, the J end by 4 bases, with 4 bases between. The CDR3 DNA is TGTGCCTGGAGTGGCGGCTATGGCTACACCTTC. Translating it yields CAWSGGYGYTF.

This clonotype was seen more than once but under ten times. The V gene is TRBV12-3 or TRBV12-4, the J gene TRBJ1-1; tentatively, D is TRBD1 (5 bases). This CDR3 has 14 amino acids. Trimming left V 4 bases short and J 4 bases short, with 13 bases between. The DNA of the CDR3 is TGTGCCAGCAGTTCTTGGGGGTGGAGCACTGAAGCTTTCTTT. Amino acids: CASSSWGWSTEAFF.

In regard to this clonotype: At one end, the junction sequence differs from germline, possibly due to a read error. The J gene is TRBJ2-2, the V gene TRBV24-1, with a tentative D call TRBD2 (6 bases). CDR3 size: 15 residues. Germline V gene lookup returns CDR1 KGHDR and CDR2 SFDVKD. The CDR3 DNA is TGTGCCGCCAGTGACGCGACTAGTAACACCGGGGAGCTGTTTTTT. It is translated as CAASDATSNTGELFF.

Comments on this clonotype: This may come from a read error, since a much larger clone is one base off. The rearrangement joins TRBV6-4 to TRBJ2-1, with 7 positions matching TRBD2. The CDR3 covers 15 residues. Germline CDR1 reads MRHNA; CDR2 reads SNTAGT. The CDR3 nucleotides are TGTGCCAACAGTGACTCCGCGGGAGACTACAATGAGCAGTTCTTC. This sequence encodes CANSDSAGDYNEQFF.

Concerning this clonotype itself: A much larger clonotype is one base distant, so this may be a read error. V is TRBV24-1 and J is TRBJ2-1, with a possible D match to TRBD1 (5 bases). The ends were cut back, 9 bases at V and 5 bases at J, with 13 bases in the middle. This CDR3 is 13 amino acids long. Per germline, CDR1 KGHDR and CDR2 SFDVKD. CDR3 region: CATLGRAHNEQFF. In DNA form, the CDR3 reads TGTGCCACCTTGGGCAGGGCCCACAATGAGCAGTTCTTC.

In this sample, this clonotype turned up many times. The V call is TRBV29-1, the J call TRBJ2-1, with TRBD1 matching over 7 bases. With 6 bases clipped from V and 4 bases from J, the junction kept 6 bases outside the gene matches. From germline, CDR1 is SQVTM and CDR2 ANQGSEA. This CDR3 contains 13 residues. DNA of the CDR3: TGCAGCGTCCTCCGGGACAGTTACAATGAGCAGTTCTTC. This codes for CSVLRDSYNEQFF.

This clonotype was seen at least ten times. This sequence joins TRBV20-1 and TRBJ1-5; 9 bases fit TRBD1. Germline V CDR1 and CDR2: DFQATT, SNEGSKA (reference sequence). The V and J ends lost 2 bases and 3 bases, in that order; junction bases with no gene match: 8. The CDR3 contains 16 residues. CDR3 nucleotides: TGCAGTGCTAGATTACCGGGACAGGGTTACAATCAGCCCCAGCATTTT. Its protein product is CSARLPGQGYNQPQHF.